This record looks at one T cell receptor beta chain sequence and its context. The antigen is undetermined. The read finishes 3 residues shy of the CDR3 end, and the germline J gene is used to complete it. Prevalent HPV16 infections were excluded; only incident single HPV16 infections included. The CDR3 loop spans 16 amino acids. The germline gives CDR1 SGHTA, CDR2 FQGNSA. Trimming shortened V by 0 bases and J by 2 bases, and 13 bases separated the two germline ends. TCRdb keeps only in-frame clones here, not all; method: immunoSEQ multiplex PCR. The table gives roughly 48,000 clones; the top ten clones make up around 1.5% of it. This specimen comes from a study of T cells in women clearing cervical HPV infection. Across the study: Case blood drawn at lesion detection; control blood after infection cleared. Case blood was drawn a median roughly 160 days after lesion detection.

Study-wide points: It is unknown whether associations predate infection; no effector/memory or HPV-specific sorting.

The chain links TRBV7-2 to TRBJ1-2, with D perhaps TRBD1 (5 bases). This TCR came from a woman aged 18 to 69 with a cervical HPV16 infection that either progressed to CIN3+ or cleared (not recorded which). What was sequenced was blood buffy coat. The CDR3 region is CASSLASTVENYGYTF. Partial CDR3 DNA: TGTGCCAGCAGCTTAGCGTCGACAGTGGAAAACTATGGC. The full variable domain, in which reference TRBV7-2 and TRBJ1-2 provide the parts outside the CDR3, is GAGVSQSPSNKVTEKGKDVELRCDPISGHTALYWYRQSLGQGLEFLIYFQGNSAPDKSGLPSDRFSAERTGGSVSTLTIQRTQQEDSAVYLCASSLASTVENYGYTFGSGTRLTVV.